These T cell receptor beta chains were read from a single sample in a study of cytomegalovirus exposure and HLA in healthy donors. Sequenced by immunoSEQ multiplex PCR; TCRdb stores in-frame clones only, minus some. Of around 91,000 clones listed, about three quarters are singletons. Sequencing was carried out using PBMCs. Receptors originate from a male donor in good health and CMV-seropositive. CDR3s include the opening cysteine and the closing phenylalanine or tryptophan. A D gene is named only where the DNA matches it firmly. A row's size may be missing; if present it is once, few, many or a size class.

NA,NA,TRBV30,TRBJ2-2,TGTGCCTGGAGTGTGAATCGGGCCGGGGAGCTGTTTTTT,CAWSVNRAGELFF
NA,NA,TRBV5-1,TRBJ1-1,TGCGCCAGCAGCTTGGAAGGGGTCGGTGAAGCTTTCTTT,CASSLEGVGEAFF
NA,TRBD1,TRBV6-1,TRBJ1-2,TGTGCCAGCAGTGAAGGCCGAGGACAGGCCCCAAGAGGTGGCTACACCTTC,CASSEGRGQAPRGGYTF
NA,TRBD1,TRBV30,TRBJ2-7,TGTGCCTGGAGTGTACTTTCCCAGGGGGCTAGTGAGCAGTACTTC,CAWSVLSQGASEQYF
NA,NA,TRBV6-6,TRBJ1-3,TGTGCCAGCAGGTACCGAGGCCCCGGAAACACCATATATTTT,CASRYRGPGNTIYF
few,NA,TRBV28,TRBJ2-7,TGTGCCAGCAGCCCCGACAGGAAGATAGACGAGCAGTACTTC,CASSPDRKIDEQYF
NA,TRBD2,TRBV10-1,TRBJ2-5,TGCGCCAGCAGTGAGGCGGGACTAGCGGGACAAGAGACCCAGTACTTC,CASSEAGLAGQETQYF
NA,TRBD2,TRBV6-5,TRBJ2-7,TGTGCCAGCAGTTATTCGCTCGGGGGGGGCCACGAGCAGTACTTC,CASSYSLGGGHEQYF
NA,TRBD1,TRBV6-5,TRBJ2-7,TGTGCCAGCCAACGGACAGGGGACTCCTACGAGCAGTACTTC,CASQRTGDSYEQYF
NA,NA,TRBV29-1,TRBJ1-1,TGCAGCGTTGAAGTTCGGAACACTGAAGCTTTCTTT,CSVEVRNTEAFF
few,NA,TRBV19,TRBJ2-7,TGTGCCAGTAGTATTCTAGGTAGGGGCGAGCAGTACTTC,CASSILGRGEQYF
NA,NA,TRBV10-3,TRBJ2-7,TGTGCCACTGGGGCGGGACAGCTGAACGAGCAGTACTTC,CATGAGQLNEQYF
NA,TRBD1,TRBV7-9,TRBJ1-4,TGTGCCAGCAGTTTTCTAGGGACAGGGTTTTATGAAAAACTGTTTTTT,CASSFLGTGFYEKLFF
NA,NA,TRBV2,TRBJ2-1,TGTGCCAGTGGTGGGGCCAATGAGCAGTTCTTC,CASGGANEQFF
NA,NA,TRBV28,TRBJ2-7,TGTGCCAGCAGCCCGTTCTTTCGTGAGCAGTACTTC,CASSPFFREQYF
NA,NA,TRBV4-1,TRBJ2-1,TGCGCCAGCAGCCAAGAACAGCGGAGCTGGAGCTACAATGAGCAGTTCTTC,CASSQEQRSWSYNEQFF
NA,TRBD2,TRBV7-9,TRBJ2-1,TGTGCCAGCAGCTTAACCAGCGGGGGTTCGGGTGAGCAGTTCTTC,CASSLTSGGSGEQFF
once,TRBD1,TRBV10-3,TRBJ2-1,TGTGCCATCAGTGACAGGGGGCGGTACAATGAGCAGTTCTTC,CAISDRGRYNEQFF
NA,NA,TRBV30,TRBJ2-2,TGTGCCTGGAGTGAAGGGGCAGGCACCGGGGAGCTGTTTTTT,CAWSEGAGTGELFF
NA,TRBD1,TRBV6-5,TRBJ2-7,TGTGCCAACCTGACAGGGGAGGAAGGGAACGAGCAGTACTTC,CANLTGEEGNEQYF
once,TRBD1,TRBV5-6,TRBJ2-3,TGTGCCAGCAGCGTGGGACAGGTAAACACAGATACGCAGTATTTT,CASSVGQVNTDTQYF
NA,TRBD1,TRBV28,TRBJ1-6,TGTGCCAGCAGTCCAAACAGGGGGCTGGTCTATAATTCACCCCTCCACTTT,CASSPNRGLVYNSPLHF
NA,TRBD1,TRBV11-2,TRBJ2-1,TGTGCCAGCAGCTCCGGACAGGGGATATGGAATGAGCAGTTCTTC,CASSSGQGIWNEQFF
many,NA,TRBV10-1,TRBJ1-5,TGCGCCAGCAGTGTCGGGGAAGAGGGCCATAGCAATCAGCCCCAGCATTTT,CASSVGEEGHSNQPQHF
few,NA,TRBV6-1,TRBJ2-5,TGTGCCAGCAGTGGTGCGTTCGGGTGGTTGTCCGGGCAAGAGACCCAGTACTTC,CASSGAFGWLSGQETQYF
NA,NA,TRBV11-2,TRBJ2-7,TGTGCCAGCAGCCCAGATGGGCTAGCAAGGCAGTACTTC,CASSPDGLARQYF
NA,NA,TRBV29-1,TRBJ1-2,TGCAGCGTTGGTGGGGGGGATAGCTATGGCTACACCTTC,CSVGGGDSYGYTF
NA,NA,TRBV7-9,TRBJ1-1,TGTTCCAGCAGCCGAGGGCTGACTGAAGCTTTCTTT,CSSSRGLTEAFF
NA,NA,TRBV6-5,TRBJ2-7,TGTGCCAGCAGTTACTCGTTCACAGGTTCCTACGAGCAGTACTTC,CASSYSFTGSYEQYF
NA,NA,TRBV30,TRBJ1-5,TGTGCCTGGAGTTCCGGACAGCTCAATAGCAATCAGCCCCAGCATTTT,CAWSSGQLNSNQPQHF
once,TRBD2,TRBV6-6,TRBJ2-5,TGTGCCAGCAGTTACCCAACTAGCGGGGTGGGGACCCAGTACTTC,CASSYPTSGVGTQYF
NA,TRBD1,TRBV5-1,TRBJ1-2,TGCGCCAGCAGCAAAGGGACAGGAGCGAACTATGGCTACACCTTC,CASSKGTGANYGYTF
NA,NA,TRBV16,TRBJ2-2,TGTGCCAGCAGCCAATCAATTCAAGGAGTCGGGGAGCTGTTTTTT,CASSQSIQGVGELFF
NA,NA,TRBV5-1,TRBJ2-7,TGCGCCAGCAGCTTGGCGGGATCCTACGAGCAGTACTTC,CASSLAGSYEQYF
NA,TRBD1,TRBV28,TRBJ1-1,TGTGCCAGCAGTTTGCCTACAGGGGGGTTGAACACTGAAGCTTTCTTT,CASSLPTGGLNTEAFF
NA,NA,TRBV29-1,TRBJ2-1,TGCAGCGTTGTAAGCAATCCTGAGCAGTTCTTC,CSVVSNPEQFF
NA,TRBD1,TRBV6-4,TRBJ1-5,TGTGCCAGCAGTGACAAGGGGGCACGGGAGAGCAATCAGCCCCAGCATTTT,CASSDKGARESNQPQHF
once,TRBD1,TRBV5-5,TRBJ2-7,TGTGCCAGCAGCCCGGCCGCAGGGGGCTACGAGCAGTACTTC,CASSPAAGGYEQYF
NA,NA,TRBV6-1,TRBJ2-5,TGTGCCAGCAGCGGAGGCCGACTCCAAGAGACCCAGTACTTC,CASSGGRLQETQYF
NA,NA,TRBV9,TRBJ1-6,TGTGCCAGCCGGAGGGGGGGCGGAGATAATAATTCACCCCTCCACTTT,CASRRGGGDNNSPLHF
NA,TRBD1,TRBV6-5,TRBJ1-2,TGTGCCAGCAGTTACTATACAGGGGATGGCTACACCTTC,CASSYYTGDGYTF
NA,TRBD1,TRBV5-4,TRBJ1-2,TGTGCCAGCAGCCGGCCGGGACAGGGGCACTATGGCTACACCTTC,CASSRPGQGHYGYTF